A single sample gave rise to the 13 T cell receptor beta chains below, sequenced in a study of blood T cell repertoires in COVID-19. Libraries were prepared by immunoSEQ multiplex PCR; TCRdb keeps only in-frame clonotypes and omits some of them. The sample has around 97,000 clones, roughly 87% seen once; the top ten hold 5% to 7.5%. The specimen sequenced was peripheral blood. Every receptor here comes from a human donor in a cohort sampled during active COVID-19.

The V call is TRBV7-3, the J call TRBJ1-5; TRBD1 aligns across 7 bases. The CDR3 spans 15 residues. V gave up 4 bases and J gave up 10 bases; unmatched junction bases: 13. Germline CDR1 and CDR2: SGHTA and FQGTGA. CDR3 loop: CASSSRDSIFRPQHF. DNA of the CDR3: TGTGCCAGCAGCTCCCGGGACAGCATTTTTCGACCCCAGCATTTT. Looking up the rest from reference TRBV7-3 and TRBJ1-5 gives the full variable domain: GAGVSQTPSNKVTEKGKYVELRCDPISGHTALYWYRQSLGQGPEFLIYFQGTGAADDSGLPNDRFFAVRPEGSVSTLKIQRTERGDSAVYLCASSSRDSIFRPQHFGDGTRLSIL.

The chain recombines TRBV20-1 with TRBJ2-1; a weak D match, TRBD1 (5 bases). Germline loops: CDR1 DFQATT, CDR2 SNEGSKA (reference sequence). V gave up 3 bases and J gave up 9 bases, with 15 bases separating them. This CDR3 contains 13 residues. CDR3 loop: CSASRLGQGEQFF. The CDR3 nucleotides are TGCAGTGCTAGTCGGCTAGGCCAGGGTGAGCAGTTCTTC.

The V and J genes are TRBV19 and TRBJ2-1, with TRBD2 matching 7 bases. Losses at the gene ends were 4 bases for V and 7 bases for J; bases not matched to a gene: 4. Germline V gives CDR1 LNHDA, CDR2 SQIVND (reference sequence). This CDR3 has 13 residues. The CDR3 is CASSNGLVNEQFF. CDR3 coding DNA: TGTGCCAGTAGTAACGGACTAGTAAATGAGCAGTTCTTC.

This chain joins TRBV20-1 and TRBJ2-7, with 9 bases lining up with TRBD2. Trimming at V came to 3 bases and at J to 3 bases, leaving 6 bases not matched to a gene. The germline V gene encodes CDR1 DFQATT and CDR2 SNEGSKA (reference sequence). The CDR3 consists of 14 residues. The CDR3 DNA follows: TGCAGTGCTAGTTATCTAGCGGGGATCTACGAGCAGTACTTC. It specifies CSASYLAGIYEQYF.

The chain uses TRBV28 and TRBJ2-2; D remains unclear. Germline-derived CDR1 and CDR2 are MDHEN and SYDVKM. Trimming pared 3 bases from V and 4 bases from J, leaving 27 bases between. This CDR3 spans 20 amino acids. The CDR3 nucleotides read TGTGCCAGCAGTTTTATTGCCCCCATTCGAACACACCCGGGCACCGGGGAGCTGTTTTTT. Amino acid sequence: CASSFIAPIRTHPGTGELFF.

The chain combines TRBV18 with TRBJ1-2, with D maybe TRBD1 (6 bases). CDR1 and CDR2 (germline): KGHSH, LQKENI. V lost 3 bases and J lost 4, with 18 bases in between. CDR3 size: 16 residues. CDR3 in DNA: TGTGCCAGCTCACCTCCCACTCCAGGGGCCGGCTATGGCTACACCTTC. Its translation: CASSPPTPGAGYGYTF.

This clone was seen only once. The CDR3 loop is CASSLGHDRTNYGYTF. The CDR3 nucleotides are TGTGCCAGCAGTTTAGGTCACGACAGGACGAACTATGGCTACACCTTC. The chain uses TRBV28 and TRBJ1-2, with TRBD1 as a possible D gene (6 bases). The CDR3 extends over 16 amino acids. The germline gives CDR1 MDHEN, CDR2 SYDVKM. Trimming shortened V by 2 bases and J by 2 bases, and 15 bases separated the two germline ends.

V and J are TRBV28 and TRBJ2-7; D is possibly TRBD1 (5 bases). The germline CDR1 and CDR2 sequences are MDHEN and SYDVKM. Trimming took 6 bases from V and 2 from J, leaving 17 bases between them. This CDR3 is 15 amino acids long. CDR3 DNA sequence: TGTGCCAGCAGCACAGATACCCTACAGGCCTACGAGCAGTACTTC. Translated, it gives CASSTDTLQAYEQYF.

In this sample, this clone turned up once. The chain combines TRBV7-8 with TRBJ2-2; 9 positions agree with TRBD1. Germline values: CDR1 SGHVS, CDR2 FQNEAQ. V lost 5 bases, J lost 5 bases, and 12 bases stayed unmatched. This CDR3 spans 17 amino acids. CDR3 in amino acids: CASSPRHGTGITGELFF. The DNA of the CDR3 is TGTGCCAGCAGCCCCCGACATGGGACAGGGATTACCGGGGAGCTGTTTTTT.

The chain links TRBV4-2 to TRBJ2-5; D might be TRBD2 (6 bases). Germline CDR1 LGHNA, CDR2 YNFKEQ. The CDR3 runs to 14 residues. Trimming shortened V by 0 bases and J by 5 bases, and 10 bases separated the two germline ends. CDR3 residues: CASSQDREWETQYF. The CDR3 DNA is TGTGCCAGCAGCCAAGATCGGGAGTGGGAGACCCAGTACTTC.

This chain links TRBV28 with TRBJ2-1, with 7 bases that match TRBD1. J lost 9 bases, V lost 6 bases, and 14 bases had no gene match. Germline V gene data show CDR1 as MDHEN and CDR2 as SYDVKM. The CDR3 contains 15 residues. The CDR3, as DNA: TGTGCCAGCAGCCCTGTGGGGACAGCCGATCCTGAGCAGTTCTTC. Translating gives CASSPVGTADPEQFF.

This rearrangement joins TRBV19 to TRBJ1-5, with a possible D match to TRBD1 (6 bases). Trimming stripped 5 bases from V and 5 bases from J, with 16 bases between. Germline lookup yields CDR1 LNHDA and CDR2 SQIVND (reference sequence). This CDR3 comprises 15 residues. CDR3 nucleotide sequence: TGTGCCAGTAGTTCAACAGGGACCCCGCATCAGCCCCAGCATTTT. This encodes CASSSTGTPHQPQHF.

There are a few counts of this clone. CDR3 nucleotides: TGTGCCAGCAGCCAAGAGGGACTAGCGGGGGGAAATGAGCAGTTCTTC. Amino acids: CASSQEGLAGGNEQFF. The V call is TRBV3-1 (or the pseudogene TRBV3-2), the J call TRBJ2-1; 15 bases are a match to TRBD2. The germline V gene has CDR1 LGHDT and CDR2 YNNKEL (reference sequence). This CDR3 is built from 16 residues. Trimming took 0 bases from V and 7 from J; bases not matched to a gene: 1.